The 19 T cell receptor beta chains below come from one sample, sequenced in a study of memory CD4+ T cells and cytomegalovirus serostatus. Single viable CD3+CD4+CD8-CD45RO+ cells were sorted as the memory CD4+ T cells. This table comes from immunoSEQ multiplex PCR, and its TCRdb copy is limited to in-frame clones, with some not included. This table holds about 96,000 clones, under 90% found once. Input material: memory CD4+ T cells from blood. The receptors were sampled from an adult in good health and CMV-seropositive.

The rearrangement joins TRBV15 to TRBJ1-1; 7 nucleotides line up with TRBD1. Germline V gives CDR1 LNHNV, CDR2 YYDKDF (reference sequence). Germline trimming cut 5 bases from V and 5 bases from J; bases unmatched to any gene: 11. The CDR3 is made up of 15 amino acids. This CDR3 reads CATSRGEGAVTEAFF. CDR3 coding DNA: TGTGCCACCAGCCGGGGGGAGGGGGCGGTTACTGAAGCTTTCTTT.

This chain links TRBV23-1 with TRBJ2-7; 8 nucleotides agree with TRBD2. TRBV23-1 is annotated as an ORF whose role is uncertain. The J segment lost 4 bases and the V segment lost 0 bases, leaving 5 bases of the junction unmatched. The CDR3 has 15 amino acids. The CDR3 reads CASSQSRGAVYEQYF. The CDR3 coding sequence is TGCGCCAGCAGTCAATCGCGGGGGGCGGTATACGAGCAGTACTTC.

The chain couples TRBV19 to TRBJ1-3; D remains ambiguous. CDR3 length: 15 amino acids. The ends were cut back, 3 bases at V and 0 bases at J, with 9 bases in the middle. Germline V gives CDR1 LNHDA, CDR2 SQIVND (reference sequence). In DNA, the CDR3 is TGTGCCAGTAGTATCCGGACGGTCTCTGGAAACACCATATATTTT. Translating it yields CASSIRTVSGNTIYF.

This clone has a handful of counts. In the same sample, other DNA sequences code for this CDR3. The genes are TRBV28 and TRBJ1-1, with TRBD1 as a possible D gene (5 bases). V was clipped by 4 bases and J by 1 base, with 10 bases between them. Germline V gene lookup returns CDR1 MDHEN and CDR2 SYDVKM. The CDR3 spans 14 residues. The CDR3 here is CASSSGAENTEAFF. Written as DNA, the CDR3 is TGTGCCAGCAGTTCCGGGGCCGAGAACACTGAAGCTTTCTTT.

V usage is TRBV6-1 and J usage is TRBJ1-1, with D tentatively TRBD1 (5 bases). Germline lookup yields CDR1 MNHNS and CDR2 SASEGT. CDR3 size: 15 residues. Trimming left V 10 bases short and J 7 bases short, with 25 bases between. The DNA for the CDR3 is TGTGCCACCAACGCTCAGACAGCCTCGGGTAATGAAGCTTTCTTT. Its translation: CATNAQTASGNEAFF.

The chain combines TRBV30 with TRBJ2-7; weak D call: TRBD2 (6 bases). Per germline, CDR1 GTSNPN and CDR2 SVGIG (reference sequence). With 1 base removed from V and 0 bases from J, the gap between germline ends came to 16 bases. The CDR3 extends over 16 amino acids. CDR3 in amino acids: CAWSAPHGGVSYEQYF. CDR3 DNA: TGTGCCTGGAGTGCTCCCCATGGAGGGGTCTCCTACGAGCAGTACTTC. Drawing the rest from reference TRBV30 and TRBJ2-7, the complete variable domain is SQTIHQWPATLVQPVGSPLSLECTVEGTSNPNLYWYRQAAGRGLQLLFYSVGIGQISSEVPQNLSASRPQDRQFILSSKKLLLSDSGFYLCAWSAPHGGVSYEQYFGPGTRLTVT.

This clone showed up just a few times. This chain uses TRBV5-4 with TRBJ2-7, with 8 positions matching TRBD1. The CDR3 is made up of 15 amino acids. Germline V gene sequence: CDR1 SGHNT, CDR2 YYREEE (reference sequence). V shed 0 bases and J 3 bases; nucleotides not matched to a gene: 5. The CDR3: CASSLGTGNIYEQYF. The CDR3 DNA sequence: TGTGCCAGCAGCTTGGGGACAGGGAATATCTACGAGCAGTACTTC. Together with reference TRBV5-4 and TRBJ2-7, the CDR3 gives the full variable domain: ETGVTQSPTHLIKTRGQQVTLRCSSQSGHNTVSWYQQALGQGPQFIFQYYREEENGRGNFPPRFSGLQFPNYSSELNVNALELDDSALYLCASSLGTGNIYEQYFGPGTRLTVT.

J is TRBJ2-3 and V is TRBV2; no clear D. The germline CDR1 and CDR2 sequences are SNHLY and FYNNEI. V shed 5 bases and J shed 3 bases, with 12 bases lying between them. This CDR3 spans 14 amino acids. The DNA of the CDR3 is TGTGCCAGCAGTTTCACTTTGGCTACAGATACGCAGTATTTT. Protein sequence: CASSFTLATDTQYF.

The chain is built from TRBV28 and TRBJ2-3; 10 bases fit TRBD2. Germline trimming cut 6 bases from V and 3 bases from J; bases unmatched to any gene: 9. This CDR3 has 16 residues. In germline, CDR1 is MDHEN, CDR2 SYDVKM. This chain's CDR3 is CASSRRLAGLTDTQYF. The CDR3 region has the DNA TGTGCCAGCAGCCGCCGACTAGCGGGTCTGACAGATACGCAGTATTTT.

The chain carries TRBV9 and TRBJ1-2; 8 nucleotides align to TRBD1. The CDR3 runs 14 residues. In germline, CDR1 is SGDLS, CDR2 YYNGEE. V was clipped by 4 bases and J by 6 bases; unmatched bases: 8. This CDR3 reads CASSFGQGGDGYTF. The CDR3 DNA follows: TGTGCCAGCAGCTTCGGACAGGGAGGGGATGGCTACACCTTC.

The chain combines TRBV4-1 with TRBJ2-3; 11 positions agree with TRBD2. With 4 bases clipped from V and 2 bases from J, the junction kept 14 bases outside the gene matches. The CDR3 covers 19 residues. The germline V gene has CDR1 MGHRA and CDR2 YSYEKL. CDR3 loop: CASSPQLAGDLPITDTQYF. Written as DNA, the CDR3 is TGCGCCAGCAGCCCTCAACTAGCGGGAGACCTACCTATCACAGATACGCAGTATTTT.

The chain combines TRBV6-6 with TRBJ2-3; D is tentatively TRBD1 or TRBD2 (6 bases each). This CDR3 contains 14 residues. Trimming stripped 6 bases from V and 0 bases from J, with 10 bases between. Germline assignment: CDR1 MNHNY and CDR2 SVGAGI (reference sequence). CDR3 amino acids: CASRLGGSTDTQYF. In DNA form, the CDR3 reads TGTGCCAGCAGACTAGGGGGGAGCACAGATACGCAGTATTTT.

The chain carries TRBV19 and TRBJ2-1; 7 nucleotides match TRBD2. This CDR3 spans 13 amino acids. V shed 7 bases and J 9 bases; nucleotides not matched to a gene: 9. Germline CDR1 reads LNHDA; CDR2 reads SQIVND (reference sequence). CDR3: CASNPAGLGEQFF. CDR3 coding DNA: TGTGCCAGTAACCCAGCGGGGCTGGGTGAGCAGTTCTTC.

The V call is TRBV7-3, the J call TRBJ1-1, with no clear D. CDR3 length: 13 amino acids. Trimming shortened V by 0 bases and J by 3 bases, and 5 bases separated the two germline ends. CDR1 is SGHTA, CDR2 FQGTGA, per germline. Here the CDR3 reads CASSLTGYTEAFF. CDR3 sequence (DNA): TGTGCCAGCAGCTTAACTGGGTACACTGAAGCTTTCTTT.

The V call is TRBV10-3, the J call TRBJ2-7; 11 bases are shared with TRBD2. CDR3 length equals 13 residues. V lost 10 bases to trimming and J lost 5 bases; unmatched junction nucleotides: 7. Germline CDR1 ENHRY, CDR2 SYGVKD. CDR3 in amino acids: CATLLAGGDEQYF. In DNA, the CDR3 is TGTGCCACCCTTCTAGCGGGAGGCGACGAGCAGTACTTC.

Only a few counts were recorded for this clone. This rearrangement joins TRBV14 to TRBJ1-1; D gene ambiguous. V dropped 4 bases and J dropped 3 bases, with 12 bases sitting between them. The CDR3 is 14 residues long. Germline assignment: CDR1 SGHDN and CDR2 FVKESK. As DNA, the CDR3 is TGTGCCAGCAGCCGAGCGGAGAGGTACACTGAAGCTTTCTTT. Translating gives CASSRAERYTEAFF.

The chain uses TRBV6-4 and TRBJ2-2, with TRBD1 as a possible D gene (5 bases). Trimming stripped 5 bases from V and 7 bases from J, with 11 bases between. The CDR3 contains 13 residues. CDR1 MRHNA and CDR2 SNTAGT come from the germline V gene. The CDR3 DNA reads TGTGCCAGCAGTAACCAGGGCGGCGGGGAGCTGTTTTTT. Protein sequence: CASSNQGGGELFF.

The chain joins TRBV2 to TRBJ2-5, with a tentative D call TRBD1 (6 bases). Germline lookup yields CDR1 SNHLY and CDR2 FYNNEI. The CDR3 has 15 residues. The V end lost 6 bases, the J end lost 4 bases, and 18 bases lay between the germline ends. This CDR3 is CASSPTSGVGETQYF. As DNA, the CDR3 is TGTGCCAGCAGCCCAACCTCAGGGGTTGGAGAGACCCAGTACTTC.

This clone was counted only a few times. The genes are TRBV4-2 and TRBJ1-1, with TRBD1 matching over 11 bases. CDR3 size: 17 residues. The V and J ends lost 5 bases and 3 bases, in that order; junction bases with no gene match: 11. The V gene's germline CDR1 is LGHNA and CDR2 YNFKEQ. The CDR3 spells CASSATGTGGTDTEAFF. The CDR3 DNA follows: TGTGCCAGCAGCGCAACCGGGACAGGGGGGACTGACACTGAAGCTTTCTTT.